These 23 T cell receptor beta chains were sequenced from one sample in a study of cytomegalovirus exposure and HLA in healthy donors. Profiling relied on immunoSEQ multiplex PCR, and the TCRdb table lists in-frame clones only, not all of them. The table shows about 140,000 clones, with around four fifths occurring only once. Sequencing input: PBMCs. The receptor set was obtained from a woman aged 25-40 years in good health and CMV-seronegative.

The CDR3 DNA reads as TGTGCCAGCAGTGCGGGTAGCGGGGGTACCGGGGAGCTGTTTTTT. Translating it yields CASSAGSGGTGELFF. The chain combines TRBV2 with TRBJ2-2, with 9 nucleotides matching TRBD2. CDR1 and CDR2 (germline): SNHLY, FYNNEI. The CDR3 covers 15 residues. Trimming took 4 bases from V and 5 from J; bases not matched to a gene: 5.

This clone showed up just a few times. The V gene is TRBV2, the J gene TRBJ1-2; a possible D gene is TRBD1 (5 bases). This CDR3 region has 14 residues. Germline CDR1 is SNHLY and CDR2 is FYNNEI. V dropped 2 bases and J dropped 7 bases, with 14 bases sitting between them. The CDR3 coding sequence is TGTGCCAGCAGTGAAACCACAGGAATTGGTGGCTACACCTTC. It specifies CASSETTGIGGYTF.

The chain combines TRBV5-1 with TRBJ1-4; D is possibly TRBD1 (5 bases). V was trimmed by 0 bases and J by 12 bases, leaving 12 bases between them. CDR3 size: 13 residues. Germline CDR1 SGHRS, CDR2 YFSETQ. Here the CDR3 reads CASSLGSGGELFF. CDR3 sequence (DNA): TGCGCCAGCAGCTTGGGGTCGGGGGGAGAACTGTTTTTT.

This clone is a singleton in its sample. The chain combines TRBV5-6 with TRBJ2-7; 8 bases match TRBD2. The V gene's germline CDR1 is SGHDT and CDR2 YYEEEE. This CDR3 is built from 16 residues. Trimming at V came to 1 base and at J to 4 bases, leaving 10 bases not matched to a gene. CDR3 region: CASSLFGSGVKYEQYF. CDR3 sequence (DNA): TGTGCCAGCAGCTTGTTCGGTAGCGGGGTAAAATACGAGCAGTACTTC.

CDR3 bases: TGTGCCAGTAGTATTGGCGAGGGGCGGGGAGAGACCCAGTACTTC. It codes for CASSIGEGRGETQYF. The chain is built from TRBV19 and TRBJ2-5; maybe TRBD2 (6 bases). The CDR3 covers 15 residues. V lost 3 bases, J lost 4 bases, and 15 bases lay in between. The germline V gene has CDR1 LNHDA and CDR2 SQIVND (reference sequence).

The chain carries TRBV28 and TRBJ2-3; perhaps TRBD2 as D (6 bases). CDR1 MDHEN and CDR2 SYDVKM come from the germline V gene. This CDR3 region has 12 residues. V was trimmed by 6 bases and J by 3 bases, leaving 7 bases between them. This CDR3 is CASSGGTDTQYF. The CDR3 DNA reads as TGTGCCAGCAGCGGGGGAACAGATACGCAGTATTTT.

CDR3 in amino acids: CASSLGQGGRTYEQYF. CDR3 nucleotides: TGTGCCAGCAGCTTGGGACAGGGGGGTAGGACCTACGAGCAGTACTTC. V gene TRBV11-2 combines with J gene TRBJ2-7; 11 positions match TRBD1. The V gene's germline CDR1 is SGHAT and CDR2 FQNNGV. CDR3 length equals 16 residues. V was pared by 3 bases and J by 2 bases, with 6 bases of the junction left unmatched. Drawing the rest from reference TRBV11-2 and TRBJ2-7, the complete variable domain is EAGVAQSPRYKIIEKRQSVAFWCNPISGHATLYWYQQILGQGPKLLIQFQNNGVVDDSQLPKDRFSAERLKGVDSTLKIQPAKLEDSAVYLCASSLGQGGRTYEQYFGPGTRLTVT.

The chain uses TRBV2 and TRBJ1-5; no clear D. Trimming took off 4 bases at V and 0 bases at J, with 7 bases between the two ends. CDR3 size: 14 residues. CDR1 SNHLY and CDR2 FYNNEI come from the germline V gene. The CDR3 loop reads CASSVSHSNQPQHF. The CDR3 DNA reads TGTGCCAGCAGTGTTAGCCATAGCAATCAGCCCCAGCATTTT.

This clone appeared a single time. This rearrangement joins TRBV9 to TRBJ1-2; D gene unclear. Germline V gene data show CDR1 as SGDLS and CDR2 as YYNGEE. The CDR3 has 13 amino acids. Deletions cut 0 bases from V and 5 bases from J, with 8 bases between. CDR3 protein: CASSVDSNYGYTF. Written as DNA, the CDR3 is TGTGCCAGCAGCGTAGATAGCAATTATGGCTACACCTTC. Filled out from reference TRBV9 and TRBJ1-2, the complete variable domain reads DSGVTQTPKHLITATGQRVTLRCSPRSGDLSVYWYQQSLDQGLQFLIQYYNGEERAKGNILERFSAQQFPDLHSELNLSSLELGDSALYFCASSVDSNYGYTFGSGTRLTVV.

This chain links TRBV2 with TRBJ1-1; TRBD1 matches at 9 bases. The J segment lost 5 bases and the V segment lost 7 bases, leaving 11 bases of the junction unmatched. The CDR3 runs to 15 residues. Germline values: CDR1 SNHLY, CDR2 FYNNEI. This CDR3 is CASKSRDRGNTEAFF. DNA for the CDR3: TGTGCCAGCAAATCGCGTGACAGGGGGAATACTGAAGCTTTCTTT.

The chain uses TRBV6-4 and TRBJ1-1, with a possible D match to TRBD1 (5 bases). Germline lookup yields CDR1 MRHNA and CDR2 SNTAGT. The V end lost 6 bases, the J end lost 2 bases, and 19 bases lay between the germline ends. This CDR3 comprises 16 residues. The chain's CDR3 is CASRRTHTGQNTEAFF. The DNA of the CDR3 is TGTGCCAGCAGACGAACTCACACAGGCCAAAACACTGAAGCTTTCTTT.

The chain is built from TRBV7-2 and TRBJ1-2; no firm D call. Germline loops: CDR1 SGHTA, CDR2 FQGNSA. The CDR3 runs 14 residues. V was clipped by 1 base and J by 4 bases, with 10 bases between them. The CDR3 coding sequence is TGTGCCAGCAGCTTAGAGCCGGGTGCCTATGGCTACACCTTC. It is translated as CASSLEPGAYGYTF.

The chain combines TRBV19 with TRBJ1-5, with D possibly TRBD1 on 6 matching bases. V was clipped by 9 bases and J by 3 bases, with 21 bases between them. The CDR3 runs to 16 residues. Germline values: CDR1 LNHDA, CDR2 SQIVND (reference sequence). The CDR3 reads CASAITQGRANQPQHF. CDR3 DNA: TGTGCCAGCGCGATTACCCAGGGGCGCGCCAATCAGCCCCAGCATTTT.

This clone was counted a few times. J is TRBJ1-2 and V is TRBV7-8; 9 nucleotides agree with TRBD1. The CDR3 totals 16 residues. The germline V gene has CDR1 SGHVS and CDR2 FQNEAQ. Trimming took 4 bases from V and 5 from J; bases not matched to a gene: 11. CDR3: CASSSRRGQGGYGYTF. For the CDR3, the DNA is TGTGCCAGCAGCTCCAGGAGGGGACAGGGAGGATATGGCTACACCTTC. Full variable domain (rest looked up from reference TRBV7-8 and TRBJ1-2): GAGVSQSPRYKVAKRGQDVALRCDPISGHVSLFWYQQALGQGPEFLTYFQNEAQLDKSGLPSDRFFAERPEGSVSTLKIQRTQQEDSAVYLCASSSRRGQGGYGYTFGSGTRLTVV.

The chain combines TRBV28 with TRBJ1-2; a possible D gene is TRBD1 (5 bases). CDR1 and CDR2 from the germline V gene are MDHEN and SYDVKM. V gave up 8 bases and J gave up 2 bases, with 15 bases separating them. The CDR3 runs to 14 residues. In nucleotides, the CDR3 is TGTGCCAGCCGACGAACGGGGGACAACTATGGCTACACCTTC. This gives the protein CASRRTGDNYGYTF.

The CDR3, as DNA: TGTGCCAGCAGCTTACCTCCCCGTTATGGAAACACCATATATTTT. Translated, it gives CASSLPPRYGNTIYF. The gene calls are TRBV13 and TRBJ1-3; D is undetermined. Germline V gene lookup returns CDR1 PRHDT and CDR2 FYEKMQ (reference sequence). Trimming stripped 2 bases from V and 3 bases from J, with 11 bases between. CDR3 length equals 15 residues.

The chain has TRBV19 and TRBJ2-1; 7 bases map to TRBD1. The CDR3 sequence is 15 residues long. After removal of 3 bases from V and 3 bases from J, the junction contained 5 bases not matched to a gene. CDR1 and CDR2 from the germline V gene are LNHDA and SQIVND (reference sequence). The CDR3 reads CASSIQGVLYNEQFF. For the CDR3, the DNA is TGTGCCAGTAGTATTCAGGGGGTTCTCTACAATGAGCAGTTCTTC.

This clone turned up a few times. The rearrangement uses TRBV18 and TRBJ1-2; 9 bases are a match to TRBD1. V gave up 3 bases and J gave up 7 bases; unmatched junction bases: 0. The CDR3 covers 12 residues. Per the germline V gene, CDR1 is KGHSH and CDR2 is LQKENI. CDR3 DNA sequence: TGTGCCAGCTCACCGGGACAGGGTGGCTACACCTTC. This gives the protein CASSPGQGGYTF. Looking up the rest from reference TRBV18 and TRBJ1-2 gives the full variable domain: NAGVMQNPRHLVRRRGQEARLRCSPMKGHSHVYWYRQLPEEGLKFMVYLQKENIIDESGMPKERFSAEFPKEGPSILRIQQVVRGDSAAYFCASSPGQGGYTFGSGTRLTVV.

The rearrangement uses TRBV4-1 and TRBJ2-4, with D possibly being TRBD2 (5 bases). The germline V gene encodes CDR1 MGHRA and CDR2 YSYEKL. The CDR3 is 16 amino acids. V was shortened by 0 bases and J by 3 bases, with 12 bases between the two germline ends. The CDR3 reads CASSQEYGERKNIQYF. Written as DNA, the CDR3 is TGCGCCAGCAGCCAAGAGTACGGGGAACGCAAAAACATTCAGTACTTC.

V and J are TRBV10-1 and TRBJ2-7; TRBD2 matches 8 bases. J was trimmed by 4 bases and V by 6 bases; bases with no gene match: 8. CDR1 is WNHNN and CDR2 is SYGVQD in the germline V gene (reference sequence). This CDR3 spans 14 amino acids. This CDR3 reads CASSGGALRYEQYF. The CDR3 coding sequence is TGCGCCAGCAGCGGGGGGGCGTTAAGATACGAGCAGTACTTC.

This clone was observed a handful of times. CDR3 region: CASVQEGLVYEQYF. The CDR3 DNA reads TGTGCCAGCGTTCAGGAGGGGCTGGTATACGAGCAGTACTTC. The chain employs TRBV7-9 and TRBJ2-7; weak D call: TRBD2 (6 bases). CDR1 is SEHNR, CDR2 FQNEAQ, per germline (reference sequence). This CDR3 has 14 residues. V lost 8 bases to trimming and J lost 4 bases, with 18 bases between them.

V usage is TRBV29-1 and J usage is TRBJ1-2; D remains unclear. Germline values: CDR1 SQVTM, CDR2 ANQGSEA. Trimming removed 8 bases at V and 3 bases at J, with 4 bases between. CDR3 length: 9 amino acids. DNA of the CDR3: TGCAGCTCGGACTATGGCTACACCTTC. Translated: CSSDYGYTF.

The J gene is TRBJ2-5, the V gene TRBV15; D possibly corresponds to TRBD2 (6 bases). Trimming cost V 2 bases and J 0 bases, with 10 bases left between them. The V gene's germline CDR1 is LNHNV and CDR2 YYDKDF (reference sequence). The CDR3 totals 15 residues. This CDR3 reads CATSRMAGYQETQYF. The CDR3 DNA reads TGTGCCACCAGCAGAATGGCGGGATACCAAGAGACCCAGTACTTC. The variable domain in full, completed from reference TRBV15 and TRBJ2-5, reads DAMVIQNPRYQVTQFGKPVTLSCSQTLNHNVMYWYQQKSSQAPKLLFHYYDKDFNNEADTPDNFQSRRPNTSFCFLDIRSPGLGDTAMYLCATSRMAGYQETQYFGPGTRLLVL.